Each of the 22 T cell receptor beta chains below was sequenced from the same sample in a study of blood T cell repertoires in COVID-19. Repertoires were generated with immunoSEQ multiplex PCR, while TCRdb's copy carries only in-frame clones and drops some. The sample lists more than 15,000 clones; about three quarters were seen once. The sample comprised peripheral blood. All receptors derive from a man between 60 and 75 years old with acute or convalescent COVID-19.

This sequence joins TRBV24-1 and TRBJ1-2, with 9 bases identical to TRBD1. The CDR3 sequence is 13 residues long. Germline V gene sequence: CDR1 KGHDR, CDR2 SFDVKD. V shed 7 bases and J 4 bases; nucleotides not matched to a gene: 3. The CDR3 nucleotides read TGTGCCACCAGCCTGGACAGGGGCTATGGCTACACCTTC. Residues: CATSLDRGYGYTF.

This clone was counted once. V is TRBV28 and J is TRBJ2-7; a possible D gene is TRBD2 (5 bases). Per the germline V gene, CDR1 is MDHEN and CDR2 is SYDVKM. The V end lost 4 bases, the J end lost 12 bases, and 13 bases lay between the germline ends. This CDR3 region has 11 residues. Written as DNA, the CDR3 is TGTGCCAGCAGTTCTGGGAGTGGTCGGTACTTC. It encodes CASSSGSGRYF.

V and J are TRBV4-1 and TRBJ1-1, with 7 bases matching TRBD1. The germline V gene encodes CDR1 MGHRA and CDR2 YSYEKL. This CDR3 is built from 16 residues. V dropped 0 bases and J dropped 1; count of bases not matched to a gene: 5. CDR3 protein: CASSQDSGGANTEAFF. The CDR3 nucleotides read TGCGCCAGCAGCCAAGATTCAGGGGGAGCGAACACTGAAGCTTTCTTT.

The chain joins TRBV19 to TRBJ2-3; D unresolved. The germline V gene has CDR1 LNHDA and CDR2 SQIVND (reference sequence). The V end lost 5 bases, the J end lost 0 bases, and 18 bases lay between the germline ends. The CDR3 spans 17 residues. CDR3 bases: TGTGCCAGTAGTCGCTTATATATAGCAGATAGCACAGATACGCAGTATTTT. The encoded protein is CASSRLYIADSTDTQYF.

This clone has just a few counts. V is TRBV5-4 and J is TRBJ2-5; maybe TRBD2 (6 bases). Germline values: CDR1 SGHNT, CDR2 YYREEE (reference sequence). V was shortened by 2 bases and J by 3 bases, with 11 bases between the two germline ends. This CDR3 has 14 amino acids. The CDR3 loop is CASSFGVAEETQYF. DNA for the CDR3: TGTGCCAGCAGCTTTGGGGTAGCGGAAGAGACCCAGTACTTC.

In its sample, this clone was seen a few times. The chain combines TRBV20-1 with TRBJ1-2; D is unclear. Germline CDR1 is DFQATT and CDR2 is SNEGSKA (reference sequence). The CDR3 is 10 amino acids. V dropped 3 bases and J dropped 6 bases, with 5 bases sitting between them. The DNA of the CDR3 is TGCAGTGCTAGTAATAATGGCTACACCTTC. This sequence encodes CSASNNGYTF.

V and J are TRBV5-4 and TRBJ1-5, with D hard to call. Looked up from germline, CDR1 is SGHNT and CDR2 is YYREEE (reference sequence). V lost 2 bases, J lost 0 bases, and 9 bases lay in between. There are 15 residues in the CDR3. CDR3 region: CASSFSPDSNQPQHF. As DNA, the CDR3 is TGTGCCAGCAGCTTTAGTCCTGATAGCAATCAGCCCCAGCATTTT.

In this sample, this clone turned up once. The J gene is TRBJ1-5, the V gene TRBV30; D may be TRBD1 (5 bases). Germline CDR1 and CDR2: GTSNPN and SVGIG (reference sequence). The CDR3 extends over 13 amino acids. V lost 5 bases and J 7 bases, leaving 15 bases between the germline ends. The CDR3 nucleotides are TGTGCCTGGGGAGGGACGGGAGAGCAGCCCCAGCATTTT. It codes for CAWGGTGEQPQHF.

V usage is TRBV5-6 and J usage is TRBJ2-1, with D tentatively TRBD1 (5 bases). The CDR3 length is 12 residues. CDR1 is SGHDT, CDR2 YYEEEE, per germline. V was pared by 6 bases and J by 5 bases, with 9 bases between. The CDR3 sequence is CASIKGNNEQFF. As DNA, the CDR3 is TGTGCCAGCATCAAGGGGAACAATGAGCAGTTCTTC.

The V and J genes are TRBV19 and TRBJ1-6; no firm D call. Germline CDR1 reads LNHDA; CDR2 reads SQIVND (reference sequence). Trimming stripped 6 bases from V and 5 bases from J, with 11 bases between. The CDR3 length is 14 residues. The CDR3 nucleotides are TGTGCCAGTAGCGAGGTAAAGGATAATTCACCCCTCCACTTT. Protein sequence: CASSEVKDNSPLHF.

The chain combines TRBV5-1 with TRBJ2-5, with a tentative D call TRBD2 (5 bases). The ends were cut back, 0 bases at V and 2 bases at J, with 5 bases in the middle. The CDR3 contains 13 residues. Germline V gene sequence: CDR1 SGHRS, CDR2 YFSETQ. CDR3 region: CASSLGEQETQYF. The CDR3, as DNA: TGCGCCAGCAGCTTGGGGGAGCAAGAGACCCAGTACTTC.

This chain joins TRBV7-9 and TRBJ1-6, with D tentatively TRBD1 (6 bases). The CDR3 is 14 residues long. Between the trimmed V and J ends, which lost 2 bases and 10 bases, there was a span of 12 bases. In germline, CDR1 is SEHNR, CDR2 FQNEAQ (reference sequence). The CDR3 spells CASSLTSQGSPLHF. The CDR3 nucleotides read TGTGCCAGCAGCTTAACGAGCCAGGGGTCACCCCTCCACTTT. The variable domain in full, with the rest retrieved from reference TRBV7-9 and TRBJ1-6, is DTGVSQNPRHKITKRGQNVTFRCDPISEHNRLYWYRQTLGQGPEFLTYFQNEAQLEKSRLLSDRFSAERPKGSFSTLEIQRTEQGDSAMYLCASSLTSQGSPLHFGNGTRLTVT.

The rearrangement uses TRBV6-1 and TRBJ2-5; 10 bases match TRBD2. Germline loops: CDR1 MNHNS, CDR2 SASEGT. With V trimmed by 2 bases and J by 5 bases, 8 bases remained unmatched. The CDR3 contains 16 residues. DNA of the CDR3: TGTGCCAGCAGTGAAACCAGGACTAGCGGAGGGGAGACCCAGTACTTC. Its protein product is CASSETRTSGGETQYF.

This sequence joins TRBV7-2 and TRBJ2-7; TRBD1 matches 9 bases. This CDR3 region has 15 residues. V shed 3 bases, J shed 5 bases, and the junction held 8 bases outside the gene matches. Germline CDR1 reads SGHTA; CDR2 reads FQGNSA. The CDR3 DNA follows: TGTGCCAGCAGCTTCGGGGACAGGGTAAAGAACGAGCAGTACTTC. Its translation is CASSFGDRVKNEQYF.

J is TRBJ1-5 and V is TRBV19, with D possibly TRBD1 on 6 matching bases. CDR1 and CDR2 (germline): LNHDA, SQIVND (reference sequence). The CDR3 runs 14 residues. V lost 5 bases, J lost 1 base, and 9 bases lay in between. The CDR3 DNA follows: TGTGCCAGTAGTCCCGGGACAAGCAATCAGCCCCAGCATTTT. This translates into CASSPGTSNQPQHF.

This sequence joins TRBV4-2 and TRBJ1-1, with a tentative D call TRBD1 (5 bases). V was pared by 4 bases and J by 6 bases, with 6 bases between. Germline V gives CDR1 LGHNA, CDR2 YNFKEQ. There are 11 residues in the CDR3. For the CDR3, the DNA is TGTGCCAGCAGCCGGGGCCCTGAAGCTTTCTTT. This translates into CASSRGPEAFF.

The genes are TRBV2 and TRBJ1-1, with a tentative D call TRBD1 (6 bases). Looked up from germline, CDR1 is SNHLY and CDR2 is FYNNEI. V dropped 5 bases and J dropped 0 bases, with 19 bases sitting between them. CDR3 length: 17 amino acids. As DNA, the CDR3 is TGTGCCAGCAGTCCGACAGGACTTATCCTTATGAACACTGAAGCTTTCTTT. Its translation: CASSPTGLILMNTEAFF. Full variable domain (outside the CDR3, taken from reference TRBV2 and TRBJ1-1): EPEVTQTPSHQVTQMGQEVILRCVPISNHLYFYWYRQILGQKVEFLVSFYNNEISEKSEIFDDQFSVERPDGSNFTLKIRSTKLEDSAMYFCASSPTGLILMNTEAFFGQGTRLTVV.

The chain recombines TRBV7-2 with TRBJ2-7; 7 bases agree with TRBD2. CDR1 is SGHTA and CDR2 is FQGNSA in the germline V gene. The CDR3 has 16 residues. V lost 5 bases to trimming and J lost 5 bases; unmatched junction nucleotides: 15. The CDR3 loop reads CASSPNYIAGEDEQYF. In nucleotides, the CDR3 is TGTGCCAGCAGCCCTAACTACATAGCGGGCGAGGACGAGCAGTACTTC.

The J gene is TRBJ2-6, the V gene TRBV5-1, with D possibly matching TRBD1 (6 bases). The CDR3 contains 14 residues. Trimming removed 7 bases at V and 4 bases at J, with 12 bases between. Germline-derived CDR1 and CDR2 are SGHRS and YFSETQ. The CDR3 here is CASSSGEGANVLTF. CDR3 sequence (DNA): TGCGCCAGCTCCTCAGGGGAAGGGGCCAACGTCCTGACTTTC.

The genes are TRBV6-1 and TRBJ1-3, with 8 bases aligning to TRBD1. V lost 1 base to trimming and J lost 7 bases; unmatched junction nucleotides: 0. Germline V gene lookup returns CDR1 MNHNS and CDR2 SASEGT. There are 13 residues in the CDR3. DNA for the CDR3: TGTGCCAGCAGTGAAGGACAGGGGAACACCATATATTTT. Translation: CASSEGQGNTIYF.

The rearrangement joins TRBV12-5 to TRBJ1-2; D call uncertain. Trimming took 0 bases from V and 4 from J, leaving 9 bases between them. The V gene's germline CDR1 is LGHNT and CDR2 FRNRAP. This CDR3 is built from 14 residues. The CDR3 DNA follows: TGTGCTAGTGGTTTGGTACGGGAAGCCTATGGCTACACCTTC. This encodes CASGLVREAYGYTF.

This chain uses TRBV7-9 with TRBJ1-2; 9 bases align to TRBD1. The CDR3 runs 14 residues. Germline CDR1 is SEHNR and CDR2 is FQNEAQ (reference sequence). J gave up 8 bases and V 5 bases, and 9 bases lay outside the gene matches. In nucleotides, the CDR3 is TGTGCCAGCAGCCCCGGACAGGGGAGGGAAGGCTACACCTTC. Its translation is CASSPGQGREGYTF.